Listed below are T cell receptor beta chains from one sample, sequenced in a study of T-cell memory formation after mild COVID-19. Each CDR3 protein gets one entry after TCRdb re-called the 5' RACE reads with MiXCR. This sample carries about 110,000 distinct CDR3 sequences, 15% to 20% of them seen once, and the ten largest clones take around 5.1%. The sample was PBMCs or a T cell subset sorted from them (not recorded which). Receptors originate from a man aged 18 to 30 who had mild COVID-19 (a few samples of this study predate the infection). Cell type and time point are not known. Both conserved end residues are part of each CDR3. The order of the fields is clone size, D gene, V gene, J gene, CDR3 protein, CDR3 DNA. The D gene is left open where the match is weak. Expanded clones get a size class; other rows say once, few or many, or leave the size out.

NA,NA,TRBV2,TRBJ1-5,CASSEYGISNQPQHF,TGTGCCAGCAGTGAATATGGGATTAGCAATCAGCCCCAGCATTTT
few,NA,TRBV19,TRBJ2-4,CASSIGSPGKNIQYF,TGTGCCAGTAGTATAGGGTCCCCTGGCAAAAACATTCAGTACTTC
few,TRBD1,TRBV6-2/TRBV6-3,TRBJ2-3,CASSYLDRESTDTQYF,TGTGCCAGCAGTTATCTTGACAGGGAAAGCACAGATACGCAGTATTTT
few,TRBD1,TRBV5-1,TRBJ2-5,CASNGQGAETQYF,TGCGCCAGCAACGGACAGGGGGCTGAGACCCAGTACTTC
NA,TRBD1,TRBV12-3/TRBV12-4,TRBJ2-2,CASSRQGANTGELFF,TGTGCCAGCAGTAGACAGGGCGCGAACACCGGGGAGCTGTTTTTT
few,NA,TRBV7-2,TRBJ1-5,CASSDRSSRQPQHF,TGTGCCAGCTCGGACAGAAGTAGTAGGCAGCCCCAGCATTTT
many,NA,TRBV7-8,TRBJ2-1,CASSLRVSSYNEQFF,TGTGCCAGCAGCTTAAGAGTAAGCTCCTACAATGAGCAGTTCTTC
few,NA,TRBV9,TRBJ1-4,CASSSQGRGDEKLFF,TGTGCCAGCAGCTCCCAGGGACGCGGTGATGAAAAACTGTTTTTT
many,NA,TRBV5-1,TRBJ2-2,CASSEDGPNTGELFF,TGCGCCAGCAGCGAGGACGGTCCGAACACCGGGGAGCTGTTTTTT
few,TRBD1,TRBV12-3/TRBV12-4,TRBJ2-7,CASRPGQHFYEQYF,TGTGCCAGCAGACCGGGACAGCACTTCTACGAGCAGTACTTC
NA,TRBD2,TRBV7-9,TRBJ2-5,CASSRGVETQYF,TGTGCCAGCAGCCGGGGGGTAGAGACCCAGTACTTC
NA,NA,TRBV4-2,TRBJ2-3,CASSQVLASRLDTQYF,TGTGCCAGCAGCCAAGTTTTAGCTAGCAGACTAGATACGCAGTATTTT
NA,TRBD1,TRBV12-3/TRBV12-4,TRBJ2-7,CASRASGTGGYEQYF,TGTGCCAGCAGAGCTTCCGGGACAGGGGGCTACGAGCAGTACTTC
NA,NA,TRBV7-9,TRBJ1-1,CASSLPVMNTEAFF,TGTGCCAGCAGCTTACCAGTCATGAACACTGAAGCTTTCTTT
many,NA,TRBV9,TRBJ2-5,CASSVEQETQYF,TGTGCCAGCAGCGTAGAGCAAGAGACCCAGTACTTC
NA,NA,TRBV3-1,TRBJ2-2,CASSQEPYPGELFF,TGTGCCAGCAGCCAAGAACCGTATCCCGGGGAGCTGTTTTTT
few,NA,TRBV7-9,TRBJ2-1,CASRAGAYNEQFF,TGTGCCAGCAGAGCCGGGGCGTACAATGAGCAGTTCTTC
few,NA,TRBV7-2,TRBJ2-6,CAAGQSRSGANVLTF,TGTGCCGCCGGACAGAGCCGCTCTGGGGCCAACGTCCTGACTTTC
NA,TRBD1,TRBV9,TRBJ2-5,CASSAGDRAIQETQYF,TGTGCCAGCAGCGCCGGGGACAGAGCGATCCAAGAGACCCAGTACTTC
NA,NA,TRBV9,TRBJ2-3,CASSQAHGTDTQYF,TGTGCCAGCAGCCAGGCACATGGGACAGATACGCAGTATTTT
few,NA,TRBV6-2/TRBV6-3,TRBJ2-3,CASSYSRTSSTDTQYF,TGTGCCAGCAGTTACTCGAGGACTTCTAGCACAGATACGCAGTATTTT
NA,NA,TRBV9,TRBJ1-4,CASSVGLIGPENEKLFF,TGTGCCAGCAGCGTAGGGCTTATTGGGCCGGAAAATGAAAAACTGTTTTTT
NA,TRBD1,TRBV7-9,TRBJ2-5,CASSLFVAGGTETQYF,TGTGCCAGCAGCTTATTTGTGGCAGGGGGCACAGAGACCCAGTACTTC
NA,NA,TRBV12-3/TRBV12-4,TRBJ1-5,CASSLGAQFNQPQHF,TGTGCCAGCAGTTTAGGTGCTCAGTTCAATCAGCCCCAGCATTTT
NA,NA,TRBV7-8,TRBJ2-6,CASSRQSSGANVLTF,TGTGCCAGCAGCCGACAGAGCTCTGGGGCCAACGTCCTGACTTTC
NA,NA,TRBV29-1,TRBJ2-5,CSVEVNSRETQYF,TGCAGCGTTGAAGTAAACAGTAGAGAGACCCAGTACTTC
few,NA,TRBV18,TRBJ1-1,CASSPPANTEAFF,TGTGCCAGCTCACCTCCAGCGAACACTGAAGCTTTCTTT
NA,TRBD1,TRBV7-3,TRBJ1-5,CASSTGGGFQPQHF,TGTGCCAGCAGCACAGGGGGAGGGTTTCAGCCCCAGCATTTT
NA,NA,TRBV6-2/TRBV6-3,TRBJ1-4,CASSYVRGREKLFF,TGTGCCAGCAGTTACGTCAGGGGAAGGGAAAAACTGTTTTTT
few,TRBD2,TRBV9,TRBJ2-1,CASSVVALAGYYNEQFF,TGTGCCAGCAGCGTAGTGGCACTAGCGGGCTACTACAATGAGCAGTTCTTC
few,TRBD1,TRBV5-4,TRBJ2-1,CASSLETGGYNEQFF,TGTGCCAGCAGCTTGGAGACAGGGGGCTATAATGAGCAGTTCTTC
NA,NA,TRBV7-9,TRBJ1-2,CASSSGGDCTF,TGTGCCAGCAGCTCCGGTGGAGACTGCACCTTC
NA,NA,TRBV5-1,TRBJ1-5,CASSLEGKDQPQHF,TGCGCCAGCAGCTTGGAAGGGAAGGACCAGCCCCAGCATTTT
many,NA,TRBV12-3/TRBV12-4,TRBJ1-5,CASSLVGGSNQPQHF,TGTGCCAGCAGTTTAGTTGGGGGTTCCAATCAGCCCCAGCATTTT
NA,NA,TRBV7-2,TRBJ1-5,CASSPSQDQPQHF,TGTGCCAGCAGCCCAAGTCAGGATCAGCCCCAGCATTTT
few,TRBD1,TRBV11-2,TRBJ1-2,CASTRPGQKYGYTF,TGTGCCAGCACGAGACCGGGACAGAAGTATGGCTACACCTTC
NA,TRBD2,TRBV24-1,TRBJ2-1,CATSDTTSAEQFF,TGTGCCACCAGTGACACGACTAGCGCTGAGCAGTTCTTC
NA,TRBD1,TRBV7-2,TRBJ2-7,CASSLNRGDYEQYF,TGTGCCAGCAGCTTGAACAGGGGTGACTACGAGCAGTACTTC
few,NA,TRBV6-1,TRBJ1-2,CASSELNRVYASYTF,TGTGCCAGCAGTGAACTCAACAGGGTCTACGCGAGCTACACCTTC
NA,TRBD1,TRBV10-3,TRBJ2-7,CAITQGEQGRSEQYF,TGTGCCATCACCCAGGGGGAACAGGGGCGCAGCGAGCAGTACTTC
few,NA,TRBV4-2,TRBJ1-1,CASSQDWAGPEAFF,TGTGCCAGCAGCCAAGATTGGGCGGGCCCTGAAGCTTTCTTT
NA,NA,TRBV7-2,TRBJ1-1,CASSLLGGEAFF,TGTGCCAGCAGCTTATTAGGAGGGGAAGCTTTCTTT
NA,TRBD2,TRBV5-4,TRBJ2-3,CASSLLTSAGGADTQYF,TGTGCCAGCAGCTTGTTAACTAGCGCCGGAGGAGCAGATACGCAGTATTTT
NA,NA,TRBV2,TRBJ1-2,CASSGGGLGRYGYTF,TGTGCCAGCAGTGGGGGAGGCCTCGGACGATATGGCTACACCTTC